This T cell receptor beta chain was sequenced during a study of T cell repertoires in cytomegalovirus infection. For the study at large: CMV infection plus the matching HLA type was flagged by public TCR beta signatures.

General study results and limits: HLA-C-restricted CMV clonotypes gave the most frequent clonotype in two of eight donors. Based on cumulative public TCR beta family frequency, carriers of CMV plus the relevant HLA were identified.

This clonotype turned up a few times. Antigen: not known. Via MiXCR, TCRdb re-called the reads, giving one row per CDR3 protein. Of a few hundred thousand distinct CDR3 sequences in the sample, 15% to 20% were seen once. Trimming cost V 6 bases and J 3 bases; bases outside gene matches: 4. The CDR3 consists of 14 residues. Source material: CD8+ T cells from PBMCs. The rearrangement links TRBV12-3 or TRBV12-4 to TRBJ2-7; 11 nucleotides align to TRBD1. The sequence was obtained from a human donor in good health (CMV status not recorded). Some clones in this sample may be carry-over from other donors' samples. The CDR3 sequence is CASSDGTGGYEQYF. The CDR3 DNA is TGTGCCAGCAGCGACGGGACAGGGGGCTACGAGCAGTACTTC.